Sequencing of this T cell receptor beta chain was carried out in a study of shared T cell receptors in the human thymus. This CDR3 is built from 16 residues. With 2 bases removed from V and 7 bases from J, the gap between germline ends came to 21 bases. Germline V gives CDR1 SGDLS, CDR2 YYNGEE. Method: immunoSEQ multiplex PCR; TCRdb's copy keeps in-frame clones and lacks some. The table includes about 400,000 clones, around 93% detected once. The specimen sequenced was thymocytes. This sequence joins TRBV9 and TRBJ2-5, with D hard to call. The TCR sequence derives from a human donor. Here the CDR3 reads CASSVDPAPNLWTQYF. The DNA of the CDR3 is TGTGCCAGCAGCGTCGATCCGGCCCCCAACTTATGGACCCAGTACTTC.